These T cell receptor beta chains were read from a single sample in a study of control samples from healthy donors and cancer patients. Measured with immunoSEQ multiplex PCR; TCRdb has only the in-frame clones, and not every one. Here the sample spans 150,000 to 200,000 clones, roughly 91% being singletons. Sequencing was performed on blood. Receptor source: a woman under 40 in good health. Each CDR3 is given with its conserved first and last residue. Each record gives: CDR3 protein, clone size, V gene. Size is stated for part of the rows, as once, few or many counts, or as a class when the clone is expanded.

CDR3aa: CASSPGGGYTEAFF
abundance: -
v_gene: TRBV28

CDR3aa: CASSYQEGGGSYEQYF
abundance: -
v_gene: TRBV6-6

CDR3aa: CASSYGAGGDEQYF
abundance: -
v_gene: TRBV6-5

CDR3aa: CASSDGGGEYNEQFF
abundance: -
v_gene: TRBV6-4

CDR3aa: CASSLDRDNYGYTF
abundance: -
v_gene: TRBV5-4

CDR3aa: CASSYQREGRGELFF
abundance: -
v_gene: TRBV6-2/TRBV6-3

CDR3aa: CASSFEGAGYGYTF
abundance: -
v_gene: TRBV11-2

CDR3aa: CATSRELRTGGGQPQHF
abundance: many
v_gene: TRBV15

CDR3aa: CAWSTGGNSPLHF
abundance: once
v_gene: TRBV30

CDR3aa: CATSRDNKQETQYF
abundance: -
v_gene: TRBV15

CDR3aa: CASSLGTLAGSTDTQYF
abundance: once
v_gene: TRBV5-8

CDR3aa: CASSRSDRGSGNTIYF
abundance: -
v_gene: TRBV19

CDR3aa: CASSQGIYNEQFF
abundance: -
v_gene: TRBV18

CDR3aa: CSASLVNEQFF
abundance: -
v_gene: TRBV20-1

CDR3aa: CASSFSGTGFYNEQFF
abundance: -
v_gene: TRBV11-3

CDR3aa: CASSIRDRSYNEQFF
abundance: few
v_gene: TRBV19

CDR3aa: CASSDGTGNTGELFF
abundance: -
v_gene: TRBV6-4

CDR3aa: CAISESGPEAFF
abundance: -
v_gene: TRBV10-3

CDR3aa: CASSPDRGRYEQYF
abundance: once
v_gene: TRBV7-9

CDR3aa: CASSSRLNTEAFF
abundance: few
v_gene: TRBV19

CDR3aa: CASRRLSTGYETFF
abundance: once
v_gene: TRBV7-8

CDR3aa: CATGTPNTGELFF
abundance: -
v_gene: TRBV24-1

CDR3aa: CASSVQGGSTDTQYF
abundance: -
v_gene: TRBV6-4

CDR3aa: CASSYGLAGGSEQYF
abundance: -
v_gene: TRBV5-6

CDR3aa: CASSSTSQSSYEQYF
abundance: -
v_gene: TRBV19

CDR3aa: CAWSGGQGAGNTIYF
abundance: -
v_gene: TRBV30

CDR3aa: CASSDRQGGTGELFF
abundance: -
v_gene: TRBV6-4

CDR3aa: CASSQDRGNNQPQHF
abundance: -
v_gene: TRBV7-2

CDR3aa: CASSYASRGRGYNEQFF
abundance: -
v_gene: TRBV6-2/TRBV6-3